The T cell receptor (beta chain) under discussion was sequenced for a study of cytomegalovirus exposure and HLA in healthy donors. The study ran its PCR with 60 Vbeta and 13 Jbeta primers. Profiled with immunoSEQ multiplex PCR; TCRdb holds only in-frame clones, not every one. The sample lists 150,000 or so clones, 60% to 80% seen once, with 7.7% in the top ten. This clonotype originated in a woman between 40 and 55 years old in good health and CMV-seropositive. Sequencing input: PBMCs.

The CDR3 DNA sequence: TGCGCCAGCAGCCAAAACAGGGGAACCGAGCAGTACTTC. Translating gives CASSQNRGTEQYF. V and J are TRBV4-1 and TRBJ2-7, with 7 nucleotides matching TRBD1. The J segment lost 6 bases and the V segment lost 2 bases, leaving 4 bases of the junction unmatched. From germline, CDR1 is MGHRA and CDR2 YSYEKL. CDR3 length equals 13 residues.